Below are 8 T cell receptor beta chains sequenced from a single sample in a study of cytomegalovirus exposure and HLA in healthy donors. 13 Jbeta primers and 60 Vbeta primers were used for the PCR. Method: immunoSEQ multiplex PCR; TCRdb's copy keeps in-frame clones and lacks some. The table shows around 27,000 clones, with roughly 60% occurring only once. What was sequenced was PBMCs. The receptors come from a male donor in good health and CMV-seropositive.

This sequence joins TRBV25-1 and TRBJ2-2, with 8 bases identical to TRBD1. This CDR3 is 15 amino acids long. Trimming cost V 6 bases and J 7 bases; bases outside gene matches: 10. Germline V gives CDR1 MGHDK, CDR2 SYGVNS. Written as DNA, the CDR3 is TGTGCCAGCAGGGCCCAGGGGGCGCGAAGCGGGGAGCTGTTTTTT. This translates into CASRAQGARSGELFF.

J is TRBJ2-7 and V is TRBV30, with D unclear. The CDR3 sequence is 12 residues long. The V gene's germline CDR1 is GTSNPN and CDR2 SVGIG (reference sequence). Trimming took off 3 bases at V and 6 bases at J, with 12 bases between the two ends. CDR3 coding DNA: TGTGCCTGGAGCTGGCTTCTCTCCGAGCAGTACTTC. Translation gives CAWSWLLSEQYF.

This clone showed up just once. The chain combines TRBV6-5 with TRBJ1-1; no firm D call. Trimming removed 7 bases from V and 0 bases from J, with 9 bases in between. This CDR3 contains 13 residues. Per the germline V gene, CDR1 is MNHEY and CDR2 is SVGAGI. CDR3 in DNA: TGTGCCAGCATGGAGGTTATGAACACTGAAGCTTTCTTT. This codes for CASMEVMNTEAFF.

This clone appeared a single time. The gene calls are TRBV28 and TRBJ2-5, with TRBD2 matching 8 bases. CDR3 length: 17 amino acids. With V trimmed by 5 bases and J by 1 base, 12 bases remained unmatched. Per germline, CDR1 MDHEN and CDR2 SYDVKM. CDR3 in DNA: TGTGCCAGCAGTCCCACGGGAAGTAGCGGGACCCAAGAGACCCAGTACTTC. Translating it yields CASSPTGSSGTQETQYF.

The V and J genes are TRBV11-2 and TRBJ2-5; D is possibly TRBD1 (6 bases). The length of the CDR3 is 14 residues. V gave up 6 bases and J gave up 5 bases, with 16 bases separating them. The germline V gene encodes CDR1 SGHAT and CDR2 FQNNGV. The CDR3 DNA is TGTGCCAGCAGGCGTACAGGGTTAGGGGAGACCCAGTACTTC. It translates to CASRRTGLGETQYF.

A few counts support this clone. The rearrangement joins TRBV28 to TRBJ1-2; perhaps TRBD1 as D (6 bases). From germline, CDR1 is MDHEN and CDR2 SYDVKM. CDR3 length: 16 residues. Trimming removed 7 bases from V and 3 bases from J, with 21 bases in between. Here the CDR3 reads CASKMGLGRGYYGYTF. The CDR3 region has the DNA TGTGCCAGCAAAATGGGGCTCGGCAGGGGTTACTATGGCTACACCTTC.

The CDR3 DNA is TGCGCCAGCAGCCAAGGGGGACTGCCGCGGGAGCAGTACTTC. Translated: CASSQGGLPREQYF. The chain couples TRBV4-1 to TRBJ2-7; TRBD2 is a possible D gene (6 bases). This CDR3 comprises 14 residues. Trimming cost V 1 base and J 7 bases, with 14 bases left between them. Germline CDR1 and CDR2: MGHRA and YSYEKL.

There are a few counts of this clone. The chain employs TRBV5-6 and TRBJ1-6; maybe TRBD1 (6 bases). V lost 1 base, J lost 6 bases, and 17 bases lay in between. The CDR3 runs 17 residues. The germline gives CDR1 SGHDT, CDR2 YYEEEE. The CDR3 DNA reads TGTGCCAGCAGCTTGTTTTTGGGGGCGAGGGGTAATTCACCCCTCCACTTT. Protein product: CASSLFLGARGNSPLHF.